The entry that follows covers one T cell receptor (beta chain) sequence. Its antigen is unidentified. The data were taken from a study of cytomegalovirus exposure and HLA in healthy donors. Overall study results and limits: Listed as cytomegalovirus-associated were roughly 180 TCR beta chains.

These donors counted as nominally healthy when sampled, but unrecorded immune exposures were likely. The PCR contained 60 Vbeta and 13 Jbeta primers. Data came from immunoSEQ multiplex PCR; TCRdb stores just in-frame clones and leaves some out. The sample lists roughly 160,000 clones; about four fifths were seen once. Trimming removed 6 bases at V and 2 bases at J, with 23 bases between. The CDR3 consists of 17 residues. Germline lookup yields CDR1 ENHRY and CDR2 SYGVKD. The sample was PBMCs. The chain couples TRBV10-3 to TRBJ2-7, with D possibly TRBD1 on 6 matching bases. This TCR derives from a man in his forties or fifties in good health and CMV-seropositive. The CDR3 is CAIRSSMTGLRAYEQYF. As DNA, the CDR3 is TGTGCCATCAGGAGTAGTATGACAGGATTGAGGGCCTACGAGCAGTACTTC.